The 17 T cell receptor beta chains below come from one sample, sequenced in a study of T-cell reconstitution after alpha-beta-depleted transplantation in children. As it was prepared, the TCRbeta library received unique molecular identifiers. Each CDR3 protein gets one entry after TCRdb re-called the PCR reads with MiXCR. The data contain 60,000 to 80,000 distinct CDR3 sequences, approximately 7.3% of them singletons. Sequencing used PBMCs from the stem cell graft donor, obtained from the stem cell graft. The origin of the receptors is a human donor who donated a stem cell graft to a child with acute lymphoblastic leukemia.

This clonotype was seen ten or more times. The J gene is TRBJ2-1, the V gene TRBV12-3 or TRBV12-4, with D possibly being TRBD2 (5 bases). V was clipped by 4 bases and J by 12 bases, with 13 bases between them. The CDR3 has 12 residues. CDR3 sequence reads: CASSWTAPGQFF. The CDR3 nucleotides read TGTGCCAGCAGTTGGACTGCACCGGGGCAGTTCTTC.

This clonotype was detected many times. For the CDR3, the DNA is TGTGCCAGCAGTTTCACAGATACGCAGTATTTT. Translated: CASSFTDTQYF. The chain links TRBV12-3 or TRBV12-4 to TRBJ2-3; D unclear. The V end was cut by 3 bases, the J end by 2 bases, with 0 bases between. The CDR3 spans 11 residues.

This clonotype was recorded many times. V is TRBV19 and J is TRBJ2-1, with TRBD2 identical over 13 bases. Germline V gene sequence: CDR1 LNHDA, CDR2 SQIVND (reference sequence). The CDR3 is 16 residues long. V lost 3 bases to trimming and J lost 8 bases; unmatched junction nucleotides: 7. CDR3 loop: CASSIGFGLAGDEQFF. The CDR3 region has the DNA TGTGCCAGTAGTATTGGTTTCGGACTAGCGGGAGATGAGCAGTTCTTC.

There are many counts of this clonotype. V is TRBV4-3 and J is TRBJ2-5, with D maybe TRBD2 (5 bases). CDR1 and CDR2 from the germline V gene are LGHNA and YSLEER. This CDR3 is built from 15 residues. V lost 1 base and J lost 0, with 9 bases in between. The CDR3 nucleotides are TGCGCCAGCAGCCAAGGGGAGCGGTACCAAGAGACCCAGTACTTC. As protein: CASSQGERYQETQYF.

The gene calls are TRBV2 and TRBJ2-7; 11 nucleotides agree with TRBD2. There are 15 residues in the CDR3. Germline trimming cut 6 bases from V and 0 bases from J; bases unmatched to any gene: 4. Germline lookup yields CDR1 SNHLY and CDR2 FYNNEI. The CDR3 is CASRLAGGSSYEQYF. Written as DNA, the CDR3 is TGTGCCAGCAGGCTAGCGGGAGGTAGCTCCTACGAGCAGTACTTC.

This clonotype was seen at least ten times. The CDR3 sequence is CATTGLSGNTIYF. In nucleotides, the CDR3 is TGTGCCACCACCGGTCTCTCTGGAAACACCATATATTTT. This chain joins TRBV19 and TRBJ1-3; D unclear. The CDR3 length is 13 residues. Germline V CDR1 and CDR2: LNHDA, SQIVND (reference sequence). The V end lost 10 bases, the J end lost 0 bases, and 10 bases lay between the germline ends.

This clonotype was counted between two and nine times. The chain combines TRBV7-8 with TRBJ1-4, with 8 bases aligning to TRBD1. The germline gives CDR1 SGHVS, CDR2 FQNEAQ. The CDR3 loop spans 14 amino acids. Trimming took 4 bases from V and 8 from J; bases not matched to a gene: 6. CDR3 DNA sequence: TGTGCCAGCAGCTCGACAGGGGCTGGGGAAAAACTGTTTTTT. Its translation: CASSSTGAGEKLFF.

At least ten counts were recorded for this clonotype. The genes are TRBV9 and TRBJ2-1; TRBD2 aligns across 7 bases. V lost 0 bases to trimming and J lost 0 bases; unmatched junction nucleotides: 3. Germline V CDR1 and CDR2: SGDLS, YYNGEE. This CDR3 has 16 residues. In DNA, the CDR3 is TGTGCCAGCAGCGTAGGAGCGGGGTTCTCCTACAATGAGCAGTTCTTC. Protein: CASSVGAGFSYNEQFF.

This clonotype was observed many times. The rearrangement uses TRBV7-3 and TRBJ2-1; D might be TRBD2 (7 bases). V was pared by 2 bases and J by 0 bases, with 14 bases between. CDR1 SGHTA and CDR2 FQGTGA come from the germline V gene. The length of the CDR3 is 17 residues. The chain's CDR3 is CASSLGGGLSSYNEQFF. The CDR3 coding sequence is TGTGCCAGCAGCTTAGGGGGGGGCCTCAGCTCCTACAATGAGCAGTTCTTC.

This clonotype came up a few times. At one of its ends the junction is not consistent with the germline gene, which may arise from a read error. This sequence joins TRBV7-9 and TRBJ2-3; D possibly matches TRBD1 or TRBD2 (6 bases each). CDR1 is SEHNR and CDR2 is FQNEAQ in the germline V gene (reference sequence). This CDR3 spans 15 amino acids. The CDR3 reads CASSSPPGGTNTQYF. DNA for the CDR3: TGTGCCAGCAGCTCACCACCCGGGGGCACAAATACGCAGTATTTT. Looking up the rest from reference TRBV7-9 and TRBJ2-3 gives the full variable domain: DTGVSQNPRHKITKRGQNVTFRCDPISEHNRLYWYRQTLGQGPEFLTYFQNEAQLEKSRLLSDRFSAERPKGSFSTLEIQRTEQGDSAMYLCASSSPPGGTNTQYFGPGTRLTVL.

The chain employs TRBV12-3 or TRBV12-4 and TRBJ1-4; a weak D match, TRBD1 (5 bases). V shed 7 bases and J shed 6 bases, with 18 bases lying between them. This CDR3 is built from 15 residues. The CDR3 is CASNNMGPADEKLFF. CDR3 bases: TGTGCCAGCAATAACATGGGACCGGCTGATGAAAAACTGTTTTTT.

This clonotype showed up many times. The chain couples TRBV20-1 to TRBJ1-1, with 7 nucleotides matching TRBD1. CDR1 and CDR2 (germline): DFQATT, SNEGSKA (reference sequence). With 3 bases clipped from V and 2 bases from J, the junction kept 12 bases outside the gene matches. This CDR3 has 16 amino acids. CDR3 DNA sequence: TGCAGTGCTAGCCAGGGGGGTTCCCCTTTAAACACTGAAGCTTTCTTT. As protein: CSASQGGSPLNTEAFF.

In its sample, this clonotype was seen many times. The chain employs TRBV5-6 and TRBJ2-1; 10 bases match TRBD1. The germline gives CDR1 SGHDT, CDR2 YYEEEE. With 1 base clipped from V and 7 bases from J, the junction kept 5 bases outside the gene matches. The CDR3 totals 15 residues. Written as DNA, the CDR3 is TGTGCCAGCAGCTTGCCGGGACAGGGGACGAATGAGCAGTTCTTC. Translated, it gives CASSLPGQGTNEQFF.

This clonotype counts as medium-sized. The CDR3 is CASSLIGAEQYF. CDR3 nucleotide sequence: TGCGCCAGCAGCTTGATCGGGGCCGAGCAGTACTTC. The rearrangement links TRBV5-1 to TRBJ2-7; D assignment may be TRBD1 or TRBD2 (5 bases each). Germline V gene sequence: CDR1 SGHRS, CDR2 YFSETQ. The CDR3 length is 12 residues. The ends were cut back, 1 base at V and 6 bases at J, with 8 bases in the middle. Variable domain in full (rest from reference TRBV5-1 and TRBJ2-7): KAGVTQTPRYLIKTRGQQVTLSCSPISGHRSVSWYQQTPGQGLQFLFEYFSETQRNKGNFPGRFSGRQFSNSRSEMNVSTLELGDSALYLCASSLIGAEQYFGPGTRLTVT.

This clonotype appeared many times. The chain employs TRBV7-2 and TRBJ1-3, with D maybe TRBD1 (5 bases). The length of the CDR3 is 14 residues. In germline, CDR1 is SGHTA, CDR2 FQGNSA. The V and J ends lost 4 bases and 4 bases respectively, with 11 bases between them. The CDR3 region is CASSSSGPGNTIYF. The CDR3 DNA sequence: TGTGCCAGCAGCTCCTCAGGGCCCGGAAACACCATATATTTT. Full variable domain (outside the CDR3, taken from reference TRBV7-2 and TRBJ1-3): GAGVSQSPSNKVTEKGKDVELRCDPISGHTALYWYRQSLGQGLEFLIYFQGNSAPDKSGLPSDRFSAERTGGSVSTLTIQRTQQEDSAVYLCASSSSGPGNTIYFGEGSWLTVV.

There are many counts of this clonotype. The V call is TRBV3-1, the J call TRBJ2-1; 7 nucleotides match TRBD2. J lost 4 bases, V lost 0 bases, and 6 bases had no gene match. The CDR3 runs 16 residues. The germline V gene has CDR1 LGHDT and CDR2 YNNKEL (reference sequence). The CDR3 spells CASSQDLAEVYNEQFF. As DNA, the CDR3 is TGTGCCAGCAGCCAAGATCTAGCGGAGGTATACAATGAGCAGTTCTTC.

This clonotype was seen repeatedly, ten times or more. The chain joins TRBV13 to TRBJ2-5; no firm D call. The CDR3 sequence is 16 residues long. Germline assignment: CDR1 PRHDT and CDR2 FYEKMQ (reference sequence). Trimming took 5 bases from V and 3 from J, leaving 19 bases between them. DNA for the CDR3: TGTGCCAGCAGCATACGACCAAGGTGGCTCGAAGAGACCCAGTACTTC. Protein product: CASSIRPRWLEETQYF.